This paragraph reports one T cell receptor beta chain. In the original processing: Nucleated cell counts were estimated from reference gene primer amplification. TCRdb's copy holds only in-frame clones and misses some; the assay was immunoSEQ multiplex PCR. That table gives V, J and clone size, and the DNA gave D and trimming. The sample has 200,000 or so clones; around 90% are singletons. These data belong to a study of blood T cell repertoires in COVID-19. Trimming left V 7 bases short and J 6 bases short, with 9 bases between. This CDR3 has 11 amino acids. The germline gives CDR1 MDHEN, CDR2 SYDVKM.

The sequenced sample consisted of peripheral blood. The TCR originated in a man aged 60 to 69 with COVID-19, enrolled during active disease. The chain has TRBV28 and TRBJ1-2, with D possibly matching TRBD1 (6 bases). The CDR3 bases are TGTGCCAGCATGCAGGGGCATGGCTACACCTTC. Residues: CASMQGHGYTF.